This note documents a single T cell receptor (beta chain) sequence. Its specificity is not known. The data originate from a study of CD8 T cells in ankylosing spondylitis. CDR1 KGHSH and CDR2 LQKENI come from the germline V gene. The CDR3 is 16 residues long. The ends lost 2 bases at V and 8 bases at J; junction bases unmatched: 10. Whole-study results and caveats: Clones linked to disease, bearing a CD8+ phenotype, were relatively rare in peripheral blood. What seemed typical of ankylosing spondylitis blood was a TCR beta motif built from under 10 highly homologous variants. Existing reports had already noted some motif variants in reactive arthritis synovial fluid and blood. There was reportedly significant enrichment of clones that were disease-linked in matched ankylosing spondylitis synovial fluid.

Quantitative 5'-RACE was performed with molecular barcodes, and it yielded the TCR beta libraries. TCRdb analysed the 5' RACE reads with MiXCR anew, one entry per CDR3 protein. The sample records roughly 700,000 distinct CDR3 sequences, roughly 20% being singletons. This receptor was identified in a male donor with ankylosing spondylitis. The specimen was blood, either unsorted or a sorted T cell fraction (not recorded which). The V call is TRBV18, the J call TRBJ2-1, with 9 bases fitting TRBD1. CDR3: CASSPVSGTGLDEQFF. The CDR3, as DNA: TGTGCCAGCTCACCAGTGTCCGGGACAGGGTTGGATGAGCAGTTCTTC.